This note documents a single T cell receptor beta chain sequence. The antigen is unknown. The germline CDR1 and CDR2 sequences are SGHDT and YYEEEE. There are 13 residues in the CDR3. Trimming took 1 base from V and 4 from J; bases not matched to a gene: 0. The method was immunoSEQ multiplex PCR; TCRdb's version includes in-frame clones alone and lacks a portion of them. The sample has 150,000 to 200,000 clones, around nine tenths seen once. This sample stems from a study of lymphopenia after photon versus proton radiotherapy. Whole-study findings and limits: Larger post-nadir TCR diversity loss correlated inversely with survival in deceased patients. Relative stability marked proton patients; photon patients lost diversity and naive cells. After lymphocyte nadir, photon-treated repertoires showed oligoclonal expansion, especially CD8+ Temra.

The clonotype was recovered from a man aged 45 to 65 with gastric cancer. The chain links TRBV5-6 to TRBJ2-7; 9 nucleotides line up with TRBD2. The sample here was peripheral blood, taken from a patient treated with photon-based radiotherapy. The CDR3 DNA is TGTGCCAGCAGCTTGACTAGCGGGTACGAGCAGTACTTC. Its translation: CASSLTSGYEQYF.